This T cell receptor (beta chain) was recorded in a study of control samples from healthy donors and cancer patients. Sequencing used immunoSEQ multiplex PCR; TCRdb keeps in-frame clones, though not all of them. The repertoire holds some 100,000 clones, more than 85% seen once, with roughly 1.2% in the top ten. The length of the CDR3 is 13 residues. Germline V gives CDR1 SQVTM, CDR2 ANQGSEA. The V gene lost 4 bases and the J gene lost 5 bases, with 12 bases spanning the gap. The source is a woman between 50 and 59 years old in good health. The chain joins TRBV29-1 to TRBJ1-3; TRBD1 might be the D (6 bases). Sequencing was performed on blood. As DNA, the CDR3 is TGCAGCGTTGCTCTGGACAGTCGAAACACCATATATTTT. It translates to CSVALDSRNTIYF.